What follows describes a single T cell receptor (beta chain). Its antigen remains unknown. This sample stems from a study of shared clonotypes between healthy human individuals. Regarding the study as a whole: Memory subsets had estimated richness that was generally smaller than that of naive subsets. Shared clonotypes: 4.5% to 6.5% naive CD4, approximately 3.4% naive CD8, 2.3% memory CD4, under 0.45% memory CD8.

The CDR3 contains 14 residues. Running of the assay took place at deep level. Measured with immunoSEQ multiplex PCR; TCRdb has only the in-frame clones, and not every one. The repertoire includes about 2.4 million clones, roughly 92% of them detected once, and over 0.12% sits in the top ten. The V gene is TRBV21-1, the J gene TRBJ1-1; TRBD1 is the table's D call, not checked against the DNA. TRBV21-1 represents a pseudogene. This clonotype was obtained from a young man in good health. The sequencing sample was made of naive CD4+ T cells sorted from blood. Regarding subset: CD45RA+ positively selected. The CDR3 bases are TGTGCCAGCAGCTCTCGACAGGGATACACTGAAGCTTTCTTT. It specifies CASSSRQGYTEAFF.